This T cell receptor beta chain was sequenced during a study of a mutant IDH1 vaccine in newly diagnosed glioma. Study-wide background: Patients' prior therapy spanned radiotherapy, temozolomide, or both; most underwent both.

Time point meaning: week 35, safety follow-up. Every vaccine dose comprised 300 ug of mutant IDH1 20-mer peptide plus topical imiquimod. Concerning this clone: Its target is not known.

This CDR3 has 16 residues. Sequencing used immunoSEQ multiplex PCR; TCRdb keeps in-frame clones, though not all of them. The sample lists 65,000 to 85,000 clones, about 88% occurring once. V usage is TRBV7-5 and J usage is TRBJ2-6; TRBD1 is the table's D call and was not checked against the DNA. TRBV7-5 is labeled a pseudogene. Source: PBMCs, taken from a glioma patient whose treatment included an IDH1 peptide vaccine. This receptor was obtained from a man aged 30 to 39 with glioma. CDR3: CVRSPEVLSGANVLTF. The CDR3 DNA sequence: TGTGTCAGAAGCCCAGAAGTTCTTTCTGGGGCCAACGTCCTGACTTTC.